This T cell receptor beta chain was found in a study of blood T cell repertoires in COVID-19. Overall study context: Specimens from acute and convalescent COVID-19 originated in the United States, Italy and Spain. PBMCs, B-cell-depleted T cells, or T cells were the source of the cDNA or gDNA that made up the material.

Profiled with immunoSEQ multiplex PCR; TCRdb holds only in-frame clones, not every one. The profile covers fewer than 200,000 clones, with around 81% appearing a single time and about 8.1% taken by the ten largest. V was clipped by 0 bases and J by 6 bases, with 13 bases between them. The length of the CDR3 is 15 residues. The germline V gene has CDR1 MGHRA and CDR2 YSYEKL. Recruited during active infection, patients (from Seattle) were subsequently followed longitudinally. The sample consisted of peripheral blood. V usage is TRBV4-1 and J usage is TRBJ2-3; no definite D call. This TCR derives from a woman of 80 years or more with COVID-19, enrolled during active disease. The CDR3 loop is CASSQDRFAGDTQYF. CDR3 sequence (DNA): TGCGCCAGCAGCCAAGATCGATTCGCCGGGGATACGCAGTATTTT.